Here is one TCR beta chain with its context. Clones were read by immunoSEQ multiplex PCR, and TCRdb kept only the in-frame ones, dropping some. The table lists about 50,000 clones, more than 85% of them singletons. The record originates from a study of technical replicates of blood from a few donors. Germline V gene sequence: CDR1 SGHTA, CDR2 FQGTGA. V was cut by 4 bases and J by 5 bases, with 12 bases left in between. CDR3 length: 13 amino acids. The chain employs TRBV7-3 and TRBJ2-7; possibly TRBD2 for D (6 bases). This sequence was found in a human donor in good health. Some clones in this sample may be carry-over from other donors' samples. Specimen: PBMCs. The CDR3 is CASSSLTGDEQYF. The DNA of the CDR3 is TGTGCCAGCAGCTCTCTAACGGGGGACGAGCAGTACTTC.